The rows below give T cell receptor beta chains drawn from one sample of a study of Ad26.COV2.S vaccination and SARS-CoV-2 variants. Using immunoSEQ multiplex PCR, the repertoire was profiled, and TCRdb retains in-frame clones only, with some absent. The data contain hundreds of thousands of clones, roughly 90% of them singletons. This material consisted of peripheral blood, taken in a trial of Ad26.COV2.S vaccine versus placebo. Receptors originate from a person aged 18-60 years who received the Ad26.COV2.S COVID-19 vaccine or a placebo. Each CDR3 is given with its conserved first and last residue. D genes are given only for firm matches. Clone size is not always given. Where it is, it says once, few, many or a class for expanded clones.

v_gene: TRBV30; j_gene: TRBJ1-5; d_gene: TRBD1; abundance: .; CDR3aa: CAWSAGQGRNQPQHF; CDR3nt: TGTGCCTGGAGTGCTGGACAGGGTCGCAATCAGCCCCAGCATTTT
v_gene: TRBV10-3; j_gene: TRBJ1-6; d_gene: TRBD1; abundance: once; CDR3aa: CAISVTGGNSPLHF; CDR3nt: TGTGCCATCAGTGTGACAGGGGGCAATTCACCCCTCCACTTT
v_gene: TRBV12-3/TRBV12-4; j_gene: TRBJ2-1; d_gene: .; abundance: .; CDR3aa: CASSLQELGEQFF; CDR3nt: TGTGCCAGCAGTCTTCAGGAGTTGGGTGAGCAGTTCTTC
v_gene: TRBV3-1/TRBV3-2; j_gene: TRBJ1-3; d_gene: .; abundance: once; CDR3aa: CASRIAAGNTIYF; CDR3nt: TGTGCCAGCAGGATTGCAGCTGGAAACACCATATATTTT
v_gene: TRBV19; j_gene: TRBJ2-3; d_gene: .; abundance: .; CDR3aa: CASSMVQDADTQYF; CDR3nt: TGTGCCAGTAGTATGGTCCAGGACGCAGATACGCAGTATTTT
v_gene: TRBV24-1; j_gene: TRBJ2-1; d_gene: .; abundance: .; CDR3aa: CATSDGTSSYNEQFF; CDR3nt: TGTGCCACCAGTGACGGGACCAGTTCCTACAATGAGCAGTTCTTC
v_gene: TRBV6-5; j_gene: TRBJ1-4; d_gene: .; abundance: .; CDR3aa: CASSYTDRLGEKLFF; CDR3nt: TGTGCCAGCAGTTATACAGACCGACTGGGTGAAAAACTGTTTTTT
v_gene: TRBV29-1; j_gene: TRBJ2-1; d_gene: TRBD2; abundance: .; CDR3aa: CSVVGGSSYNEQFF; CDR3nt: TGCAGCGTGGTAGGCGGGAGCTCCTACAATGAGCAGTTCTTC
v_gene: TRBV6-5; j_gene: TRBJ1-4; d_gene: .; abundance: .; CDR3aa: CASRGTLNEKLFF; CDR3nt: TGTGCCAGCAGAGGGACCCTTAATGAAAAACTGTTTTTT
v_gene: TRBV7-8; j_gene: TRBJ2-7; d_gene: TRBD2; abundance: .; CDR3aa: CASSTSTSGRSYEQYF; CDR3nt: TGTGCCAGCAGCACGAGCACCAGCGGGAGGTCCTACGAGCAGTACTTC
v_gene: TRBV7-2; j_gene: TRBJ2-5; d_gene: TRBD2; abundance: .; CDR3aa: CASSLFGGARETQYF; CDR3nt: TGTGCCAGCAGCTTATTCGGGGGGGCCCGGGAGACCCAGTACTTC
v_gene: TRBV11-1; j_gene: TRBJ2-7; d_gene: TRBD2; abundance: few; CDR3aa: CASSPPGGAEQYF; CDR3nt: TGTGCCAGCAGCCCGCCGGGGGGGGCCGAGCAGTACTTC
v_gene: TRBV7-9; j_gene: TRBJ2-5; d_gene: .; abundance: .; CDR3aa: CASSLAGLETQYF; CDR3nt: TGTGCCAGCAGCTTAGCCGGGTTAGAGACCCAGTACTTC
v_gene: TRBV27; j_gene: TRBJ2-7; d_gene: .; abundance: .; CDR3aa: CASSLRDSGSYEQYF; CDR3nt: TGTGCCAGCAGTTTAAGGGATTCTGGATCCTACGAGCAGTACTTC
v_gene: TRBV18; j_gene: TRBJ1-2; d_gene: .; abundance: .; CDR3aa: CASSPDRGYTF; CDR3nt: TGTGCCAGCTCACCTGACAGGGGCTACACCTTC
v_gene: TRBV6-2/TRBV6-3; j_gene: TRBJ2-1; d_gene: TRBD2; abundance: .; CDR3aa: CASSGLAGGRAEQFF; CDR3nt: TGTGCCAGCAGCGGACTAGCGGGAGGTCGCGCTGAGCAGTTCTTC
v_gene: TRBV5-1; j_gene: TRBJ2-2; d_gene: TRBD1; abundance: .; CDR3aa: CASSLADRAMGELFF; CDR3nt: TGCGCCAGCAGCTTGGCAGACAGGGCAATGGGGGAGCTGTTTTTT
v_gene: TRBV6-5; j_gene: TRBJ2-5; d_gene: TRBD1; abundance: .; CDR3aa: CASRRPGQGETQYF; CDR3nt: TGTGCCAGCAGGCGGCCGGGACAGGGAGAGACCCAGTACTTC
v_gene: TRBV7-9; j_gene: TRBJ2-3; d_gene: TRBD2; abundance: .; CDR3aa: CASSLTSPSGRGTDTQYF; CDR3nt: TGTGCCAGCAGCTTAACGTCGCCATCCGGGAGGGGTACAGATACGCAGTATTTT
v_gene: TRBV7-9; j_gene: TRBJ2-1; d_gene: TRBD1; abundance: .; CDR3aa: CASSLKGQGINEQFF; CDR3nt: TGTGCCAGCAGCTTAAAAGGACAGGGGATAAATGAGCAGTTCTTC
v_gene: TRBV12-3/TRBV12-4; j_gene: TRBJ2-3; d_gene: .; abundance: .; CDR3aa: CASSRQGRDTQYF; CDR3nt: TGTGCCAGCAGCCGGCAGGGTAGGGATACGCAGTATTTT
v_gene: TRBV18; j_gene: TRBJ2-7; d_gene: .; abundance: .; CDR3aa: CASSPISSTSYEQYF; CDR3nt: TGTGCCAGCTCACCAATATCGTCCACCTCCTACGAGCAGTACTTC
v_gene: TRBV18; j_gene: TRBJ2-7; d_gene: TRBD1; abundance: .; CDR3aa: CASSPGQPSSYEQYF; CDR3nt: TGTGCCAGCTCACCGGGACAGCCTAGCTCCTACGAGCAGTACTTC
v_gene: TRBV24-1; j_gene: TRBJ2-3; d_gene: .; abundance: .; CDR3aa: CATSDPQPDSVTDTQYF; CDR3nt: TGTGCCACCAGTGACCCTCAACCCGACAGCGTCACAGATACGCAGTATTTT
v_gene: TRBV6-5; j_gene: TRBJ1-2; d_gene: .; abundance: .; CDR3aa: CASSSAGAGYGYTF; CDR3nt: TGTGCCAGCAGTTCGGCAGGGGCAGGGTATGGCTACACCTTC
v_gene: TRBV19; j_gene: TRBJ2-3; d_gene: .; abundance: .; CDR3aa: CASRGILTDTQYF; CDR3nt: TGTGCCAGTCGCGGGATCCTCACAGATACGCAGTATTTT
v_gene: TRBV10-3; j_gene: TRBJ2-4; d_gene: .; abundance: .; CDR3aa: CAISDLAKNIQYF; CDR3nt: TGTGCCATCAGTGACTTAGCCAAAAACATTCAGTACTTC
v_gene: TRBV13; j_gene: TRBJ1-5; d_gene: .; abundance: .; CDR3aa: CASSLSGGLSNQPQHF; CDR3nt: TGTGCCAGCAGCTTGTCCGGCGGGCTGAGCAATCAGCCCCAGCATTTT
v_gene: TRBV24-1; j_gene: TRBJ2-1; d_gene: .; abundance: .; CDR3aa: CATSDLESYEQFF; CDR3nt: TGTGCCACCAGTGATTTAGAGAGCTATGAGCAGTTCTTC
v_gene: TRBV18; j_gene: TRBJ1-2; d_gene: .; abundance: .; CDR3aa: CASSQVEIYGYTF; CDR3nt: TGTGCCAGCTCCCAGGTGGAAATCTATGGCTACACCTTC
v_gene: TRBV7-9; j_gene: TRBJ1-2; d_gene: .; abundance: .; CDR3aa: CASSLRVEAGGGYTF; CDR3nt: TGTGCCAGCAGCTTACGAGTTGAAGCTGGGGGTGGCTACACCTTC
v_gene: TRBV5-5; j_gene: TRBJ2-7; d_gene: TRBD2; abundance: .; CDR3aa: CASSGPGLAEEQYF; CDR3nt: TGTGCCAGCAGCGGACCGGGACTAGCTGAAGAGCAGTACTTC
v_gene: TRBV3-1/TRBV3-2; j_gene: TRBJ1-2; d_gene: TRBD1; abundance: .; CDR3aa: CASSPRDRGIYGYTF; CDR3nt: TGTGCCAGCAGCCCCCGGGACAGGGGTATCTATGGCTACACCTTC
v_gene: TRBV21-1; j_gene: TRBJ2-5; d_gene: .; abundance: .; CDR3aa: CASSTGHQETQYF; CDR3nt: TGTGCCAGCAGCACTGGGCACCAAGAGACCCAGTACTTC
v_gene: TRBV7-9; j_gene: TRBJ2-7; d_gene: .; abundance: .; CDR3aa: CASSVYGSSYEQYF; CDR3nt: TGTGCCAGCAGCGTTTACGGGAGCTCCTACGAGCAGTACTTC
v_gene: TRBV6-5; j_gene: TRBJ2-7; d_gene: .; abundance: .; CDR3aa: CASSPGHGNYEQYF; CDR3nt: TGTGCCAGCAGTCCCGGACACGGCAACTACGAGCAGTACTTC
v_gene: TRBV15; j_gene: TRBJ2-5; d_gene: .; abundance: .; CDR3aa: CATSRRPAGGAQYF; CDR3nt: TGTGCCACCAGCAGACGACCAGCAGGGGGGGCCCAGTACTTC
v_gene: TRBV16; j_gene: TRBJ1-1; d_gene: .; abundance: .; CDR3aa: CASSQWGGTEAFF; CDR3nt: TGTGCCAGCAGCCAATGGGGCGGCACTGAAGCTTTCTTT
v_gene: TRBV7-2; j_gene: TRBJ2-6; d_gene: TRBD1; abundance: .; CDR3aa: CASSSPGQLSSGANVLTF; CDR3nt: TGTGCCAGCAGCTCTCCGGGACAGCTTTCCTCTGGGGCCAACGTCCTGACTTTC
v_gene: TRBV20-1; j_gene: TRBJ2-1; d_gene: .; abundance: .; CDR3aa: CSASLRGANYNEQFF; CDR3nt: TGCAGTGCTAGTCTCCGGGGGGCCAACTACAATGAGCAGTTCTTC
v_gene: TRBV7-2; j_gene: TRBJ1-3; d_gene: .; abundance: .; CDR3aa: CASSRGRQSGNTIYF; CDR3nt: TGTGCCAGCAGCCGGGGACGGCAATCTGGAAACACCATATATTTT
v_gene: TRBV3-1/TRBV3-2; j_gene: TRBJ1-1; d_gene: .; abundance: .; CDR3aa: CASSPRDADTEAFF; CDR3nt: TGTGCCAGCAGCCCAAGGGACGCGGACACTGAAGCTTTCTTT
v_gene: TRBV2; j_gene: TRBJ1-5; d_gene: .; abundance: .; CDR3aa: CASKSQVNQPQHF; CDR3nt: TGTGCCAGCAAGTCTCAAGTCAACCAGCCCCAGCATTTT
v_gene: TRBV2; j_gene: TRBJ2-2; d_gene: TRBD1; abundance: .; CDR3aa: CASSERGQGTSRMPGELFF; CDR3nt: TGTGCCAGCAGTGAAAGGGGACAGGGAACTAGCAGGATGCCCGGGGAGCTGTTTTTT
v_gene: TRBV18; j_gene: TRBJ2-7; d_gene: .; abundance: .; CDR3aa: CASSVGAEQYF; CDR3nt: TGTGCCAGCTCAGTGGGGGCCGAGCAGTACTTC
v_gene: TRBV11-2; j_gene: TRBJ2-1; d_gene: .; abundance: .; CDR3aa: CASSLEISYNEQFF; CDR3nt: TGTGCCAGCAGCTTAGAGATTTCATACAATGAGCAGTTCTTC
v_gene: TRBV5-6; j_gene: TRBJ2-5; d_gene: TRBD2; abundance: .; CDR3aa: CASSLGPSGKETQYF; CDR3nt: TGTGCCAGCAGCTTGGGTCCTAGCGGGAAAGAGACCCAGTACTTC
v_gene: TRBV4-2; j_gene: TRBJ2-1; d_gene: TRBD2; abundance: .; CDR3aa: CASSPQGLAGGNEQFF; CDR3nt: TGTGCCAGCAGCCCTCAGGGACTAGCGGGGGGGAATGAGCAGTTCTTC
v_gene: TRBV1; j_gene: TRBJ2-1; d_gene: .; abundance: .; CDR3aa: CTSSQGTSGRAINEQFF; CDR3nt: TGCACCAGCAGCCAAGGGACTAGCGGGAGGGCCATAAATGAGCAGTTCTTC
v_gene: TRBV19; j_gene: TRBJ2-7; d_gene: TRBD1; abundance: .; CDR3aa: CASSIGTGEFYEQYF; CDR3nt: TGTGCCAGTAGTATAGGGACAGGGGAATTCTACGAGCAGTACTTC
v_gene: TRBV24-1; j_gene: TRBJ2-3; d_gene: .; abundance: .; CDR3aa: CATSDLPRRGQSTDTQYF; CDR3nt: TGTGCCACCAGTGATTTGCCCCGGAGAGGACAGAGCACAGATACGCAGTATTTT
v_gene: TRBV19; j_gene: TRBJ2-4; d_gene: .; abundance: .; CDR3aa: CASSIWNIQYF; CDR3nt: TGTGCCAGTAGTATCTGGAACATTCAGTACTTC
v_gene: TRBV5-1; j_gene: TRBJ2-7; d_gene: TRBD2; abundance: .; CDR3aa: CASSSLAGRSYEQYF; CDR3nt: TGCGCCAGCAGCTCACTAGCGGGTCGATCCTACGAGCAGTACTTC
v_gene: TRBV24-1; j_gene: TRBJ1-2; d_gene: .; abundance: few; CDR3aa: CATSDLRAPGNYGYTF; CDR3nt: TGTGCCACCAGTGATTTGCGGGCTCCGGGCAACTATGGCTACACCTTC